This T cell receptor beta chain was observed in a study of patients and donors after allogeneic stem cell transplantation. TCRdb passed the RT-PCR reads through MiXCR, listing each CDR3 protein once. The repertoire holds roughly 960,000 distinct CDR3 sequences, with about 20% as singletons. The CDR3 extends over 9 residues, inclusive of both ends. In this sample, this clonotype turned up a few times. The conserved final phenylalanine or tryptophan is absent from the CDR3, which likely points to a read error. It is unclear where the CDR3 begins or ends on the DNA, so no DNA is shown, and the CDR3 is as TCRdb lists it.

The chain uses TRBV21-1 and TRBJ1-2; the table names TRBD1, a call not compared with the DNA. TRBV21-1 is shown as a pseudogene. The sample consisted of blood, either unsorted or a sorted T cell fraction (not recorded which). This TCR derives from a human donor who was either an allogeneic HSCT recipient or a stem cell or donor lymphocyte infusion donor (not recorded which). It is not recorded whose cells these are; they may come from a transplant donor. This CDR3 reads CASRGTGPL.